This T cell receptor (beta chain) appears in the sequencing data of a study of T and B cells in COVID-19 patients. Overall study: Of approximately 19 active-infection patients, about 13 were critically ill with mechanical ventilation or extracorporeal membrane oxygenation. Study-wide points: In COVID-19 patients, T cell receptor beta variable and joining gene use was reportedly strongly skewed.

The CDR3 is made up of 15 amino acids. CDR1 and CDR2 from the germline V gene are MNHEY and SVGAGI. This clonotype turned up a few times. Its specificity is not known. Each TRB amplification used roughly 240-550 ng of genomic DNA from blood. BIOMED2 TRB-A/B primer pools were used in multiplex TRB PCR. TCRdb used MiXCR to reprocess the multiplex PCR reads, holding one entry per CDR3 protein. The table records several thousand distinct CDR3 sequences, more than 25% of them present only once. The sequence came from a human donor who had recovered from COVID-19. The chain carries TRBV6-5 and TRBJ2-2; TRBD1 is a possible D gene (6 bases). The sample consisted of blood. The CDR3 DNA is TGTGCAGCCCACCCCGGGGACACACACACCGGGGAGCTGTTTTTT. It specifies CAAHPGDTHTGELFF.